This T cell receptor beta chain was obtained from a study of T-cell reconstitution after alpha-beta-depleted transplantation in children. TCRbeta library construction was performed incorporating unique molecular identifiers. MiXCR, applied by TCRdb to the PCR reads, yields one record per CDR3 protein. The repertoire has around 300,000 distinct CDR3 sequences, just over 7.5% of them found once; the top ten carry around 10%. Trimming stripped 3 bases from V and 5 bases from J, with 11 bases between. The CDR3 has 14 amino acids. CDR1 is SGDLS and CDR2 is YYNGEE in the germline V gene. The study's findings and limits: Newly produced T cells mostly accounted for T-cell counts and diversity one year post-transplant. Approximately two months post-transplant, alpha-beta T cells reportedly originated from several hundred expanded graft clones.

Ten or more counts support this clonotype. No antigen is known for it. The receptor was derived from a female patient between 2 and 10 years old who had a stem cell transplant for Fanconi anemia, so the T cells may come from the graft donor. This sequence joins TRBV9 and TRBJ1-4; tentative D call: TRBD1 (5 bases). The source was peripheral blood, collected 360 days after TCRalphabeta/CD19-depleted stem cell transplant. CDR3 nucleotides: TGTGCCAGCAGCGCCCCGGGACCGAATGAAAAACTGTTTTTT. Amino acids: CASSAPGPNEKLFF.